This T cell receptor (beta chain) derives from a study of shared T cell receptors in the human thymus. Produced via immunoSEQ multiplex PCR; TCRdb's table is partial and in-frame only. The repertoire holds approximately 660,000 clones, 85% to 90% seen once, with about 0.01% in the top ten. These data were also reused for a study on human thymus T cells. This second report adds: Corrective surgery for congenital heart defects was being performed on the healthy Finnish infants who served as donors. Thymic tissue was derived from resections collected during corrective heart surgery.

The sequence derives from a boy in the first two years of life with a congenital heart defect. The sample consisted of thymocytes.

As DNA, the CDR3 is TGTGCCAGCAGCCACAACCGGGACAACAGAGGCGCTTTCTTT. This translates into CASSHNRDNRGAFF. The J gene is TRBJ1-1, the V gene TRBV27, with D possibly TRBD1 on 6 matching bases. V lost 6 bases, J lost 11 bases, and 22 bases lay in between. Germline V gives CDR1 MNHEY, CDR2 SMNVEV (reference sequence). The CDR3 is made up of 14 amino acids.